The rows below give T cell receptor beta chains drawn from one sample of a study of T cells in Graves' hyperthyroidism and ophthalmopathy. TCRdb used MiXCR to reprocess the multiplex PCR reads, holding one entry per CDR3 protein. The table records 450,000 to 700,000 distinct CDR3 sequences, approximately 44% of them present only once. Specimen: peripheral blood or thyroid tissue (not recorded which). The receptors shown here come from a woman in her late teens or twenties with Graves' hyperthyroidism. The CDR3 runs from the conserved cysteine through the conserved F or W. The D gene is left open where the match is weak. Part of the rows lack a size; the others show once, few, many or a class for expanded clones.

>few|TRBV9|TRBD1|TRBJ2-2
TGTGCCAGCAGCCCCAGGACAGGGGGGACCGGGGAGCTGTTTTTT
CASSPRTGGTGELFF
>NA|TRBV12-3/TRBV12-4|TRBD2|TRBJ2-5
TGTGCCAGCAGTACCCGGACTAGCGGGACCCAAGAGACCCAGTACTTC
CASSTRTSGTQETQYF
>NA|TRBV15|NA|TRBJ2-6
TGTGCCACCAGCAGAGATATCGGCACTGGGGCCAACGTCCTGACTTTC
CATSRDIGTGANVLTF
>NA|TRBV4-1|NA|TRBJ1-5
TGCGCCAGCAGCCATACACAGGTTGGGAGGCAGCCCCAGCATTTT
CASSHTQVGRQPQHF
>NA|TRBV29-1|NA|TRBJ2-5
TGCAGCGCTCGTAGGGAGAGATGGCAAGAGACCCAGTACTTC
CSARRERWQETQYF
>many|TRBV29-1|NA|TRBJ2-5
TGCAGCGGCCTCCCGGGACACTCCCTCAGCATAAAAGAGACCCAGTACTTC
CSGLPGHSLSIKETQYF
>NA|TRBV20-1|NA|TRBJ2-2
TGCAGTGCTAGAGAGGTGACAGGGGAGCTGTTTTTT
CSAREVTGELFF
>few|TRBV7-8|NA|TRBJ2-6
TGTGCCAGCAGCTTAGCTCTAGGCTCTGGGGCCAACGTCCTGACTTTC
CASSLALGSGANVLTF
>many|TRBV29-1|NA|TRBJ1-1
TGCAGCGTTGCCAGGAACATGAACACTGAAGCTTTCTTT
CSVARNMNTEAFF
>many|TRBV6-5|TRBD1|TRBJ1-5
TGTGCCAGCAGAAGACAGGGGTTGGGGCAGCCCCAGCATTTT
CASRRQGLGQPQHF
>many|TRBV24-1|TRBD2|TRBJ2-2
TGTGCCACCAGTGATGAACTAGCGGGAGACCCCGGGGAGCTGTTTTTT
CATSDELAGDPGELFF
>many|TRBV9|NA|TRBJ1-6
TGTGCCAGCAGTGTAGCAGGGTGGGATTCACCCCTCCACTTT
CASSVAGWDSPLHF
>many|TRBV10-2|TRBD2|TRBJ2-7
TGCGCCAGCGTGCGACTAGCGGGAAATTTGTGGGAGCAGTACTTC
CASVRLAGNLWEQYF
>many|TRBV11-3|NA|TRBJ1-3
TGTGCCAGCAGTCAACTTAGACAGACTTCTGGAAACACCATATATTTT
CASSQLRQTSGNTIYF
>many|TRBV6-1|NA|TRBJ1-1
TGTGCCAGCAGTGAAGAGTACAGAAAGAACACTGAAGCTTTCTTT
CASSEEYRKNTEAFF
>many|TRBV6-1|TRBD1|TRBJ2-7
TGTGCCAGCAGTGTATACAGGGGGTGGTACGAGCAGTACTTC
CASSVYRGWYEQYF
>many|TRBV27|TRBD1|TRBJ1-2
TGTGCCAGCAGTTTATCGTCGGACAGGGGCTATGGCTACACCTTC
CASSLSSDRGYGYTF
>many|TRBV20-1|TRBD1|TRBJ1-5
TGCAGTGCTAGCACTGTTGGACAGGGAAATCAGCCCCAGCATTTT
CSASTVGQGNQPQHF
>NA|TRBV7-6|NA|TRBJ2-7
TGTGCCAGCAGCCAGGGGATAGGTAACTACGAGCAGTACTTC
CASSQGIGNYEQYF
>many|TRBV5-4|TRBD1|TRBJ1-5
TGTGCCAGCAGCTTTTGGACAGGGGAGAGAAATCAGCCCCAGCATTTT
CASSFWTGERNQPQHF
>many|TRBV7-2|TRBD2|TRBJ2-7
TGTGCCAGCAGCCGTAGCGGGAGTGGCTACGAGCAGTACTTC
CASSRSGSGYEQYF
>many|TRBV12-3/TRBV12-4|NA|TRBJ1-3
TGTGCCAGCAGTTCGGGGGCTGGAAACACCATATATTTT
CASSSGAGNTIYF
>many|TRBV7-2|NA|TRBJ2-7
TGTGCCAGCAGCTTAATCAGCGGATCGGTTGCCTACGAGCAGTACTTC
CASSLISGSVAYEQYF
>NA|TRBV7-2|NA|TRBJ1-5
TGTGCCAGCGGTGGGGGAGGGGCCCAGCATTTT
CASGGGGAQHF
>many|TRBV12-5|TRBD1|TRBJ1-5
TGTGCTAGTGGTTTTGGGACAGGCGTTAGCAATCAGCCCCAGCATTTT
CASGFGTGVSNQPQHF
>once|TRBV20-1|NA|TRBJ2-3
TGCAGTGCTAGAGCCGATACAGATACAGATACGCAGTATTTT
CSARADTDTDTQYF
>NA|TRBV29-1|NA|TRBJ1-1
TGCAGCTCGACAGGTCTTAGCACTGAAGCTTTCTTT
CSSTGLSTEAFF
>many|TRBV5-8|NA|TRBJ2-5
TGTGCCAGCAGGAGAGAGGAGACCCAGTACTTC
CASRREETQYF
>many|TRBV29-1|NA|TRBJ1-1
TGCAGCGTCATTGGCCGTCTCGCCACTGAAGCTTTCTTT
CSVIGRLATEAFF
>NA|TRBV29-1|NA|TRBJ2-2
TGCAGTGTCCCAAGGGGTGTGGGCAACACCGGGGAGCTGTTTTTT
CSVPRGVGNTGELFF
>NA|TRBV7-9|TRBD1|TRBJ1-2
TGTGCCAGCAGCTTACCCCGGACAGGGGGATCGGATGGCTACACCTTC
CASSLPRTGGSDGYTF
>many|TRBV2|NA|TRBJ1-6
TGTGCCAGCACGTTTCTCATGGATTCACCCCTCCACTTT
CASTFLMDSPLHF
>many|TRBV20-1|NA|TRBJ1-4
TGCAGTGCTAGAGATCAGCAGGGGTTAACTAATGAAAAACTGTTTTTT
CSARDQQGLTNEKLFF
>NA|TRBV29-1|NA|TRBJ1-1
TGCAGCTTGGGGACGTTTCGGTCGAACACTGAAGCTTTCTTT
CSLGTFRSNTEAFF
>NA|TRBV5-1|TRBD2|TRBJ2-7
TGCGCCAGCAGCCCCTGGCTAGCGGGAGTTTCCGAGCAGTACTTC
CASSPWLAGVSEQYF
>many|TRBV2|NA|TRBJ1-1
TGTGCCAGCAGCCGAACCGGGACCGGGGGGACTGAAGCTTTCTTT
CASSRTGTGGTEAFF
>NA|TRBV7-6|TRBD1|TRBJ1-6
TGTGCCAGCAGCAACCGGGACAGGGACTATAATTCACCCCTCCACTTT
CASSNRDRDYNSPLHF
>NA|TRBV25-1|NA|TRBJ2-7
TGTGCCAGCAGCCACCTCGGCCTCCGCACGGGACATATCTCCTACGAGCAGTACTTC
CASSHLGLRTGHISYEQYF
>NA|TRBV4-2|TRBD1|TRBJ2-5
TGTGCCAGCAGCCAAGAAACAGGGGAAGAGACCCAGTACTTC
CASSQETGEETQYF
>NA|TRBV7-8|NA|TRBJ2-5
TGTGCCAGCAGCTTAAGGGCAGGACAAGAGACCCAGTACTTC
CASSLRAGQETQYF
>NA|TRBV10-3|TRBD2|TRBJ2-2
TGTGCCGTAGGACTAGCGGAAGGGGAGCTGTTTTTT
CAVGLAEGELFF
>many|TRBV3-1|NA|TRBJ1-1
TGTGCCAGCAGCCAACGACAGGTTGAAGCTTTCTTT
CASSQRQVEAFF
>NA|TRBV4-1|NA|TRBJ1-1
TGCGCCAGCAGCCAAGCTCGTGGGTTGGGCAATGAAGCTTTCTTT
CASSQARGLGNEAFF
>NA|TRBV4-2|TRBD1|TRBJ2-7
TGTGCCAGCAGCCTGCCGGGACAGGGTTTGTACGAGCAGTACTTC
CASSLPGQGLYEQYF
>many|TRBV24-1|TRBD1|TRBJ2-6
TGTGCCACCAGTGACCCCCGGGACAGGCGTTTGTGCTCTGGGGCCAACGTCCTGACTTTC
CATSDPRDRRLCSGANVLTF
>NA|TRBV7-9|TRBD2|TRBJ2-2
TGTGCCAGCAGCTTAATAGGACTAGCGGGAGGACCCGGGGAGCTGTTTTTT
CASSLIGLAGGPGELFF
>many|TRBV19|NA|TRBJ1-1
TGTGCCAGTAGTGTCGCCAATGTGAACACTGAAGCTTTCTTT
CASSVANVNTEAFF
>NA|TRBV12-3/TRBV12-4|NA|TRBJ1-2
TGTGCCAGCAGTTCACGGGACATTCCGACGGGTGGCTACACCTTC
CASSSRDIPTGGYTF
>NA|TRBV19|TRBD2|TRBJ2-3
TGTGCCAGTACCGAAGGGCTAGCGGGTAGCACAGATACGCAGTATTTT
CASTEGLAGSTDTQYF
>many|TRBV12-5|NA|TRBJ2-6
TGTGCAGTGACTCGGGCTGGGGCCAACGTCCTGACTTTC
CAVTRAGANVLTF
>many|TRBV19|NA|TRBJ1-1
TGTGCCATTAGGGGGGGATCTGAAGCTTTCTTT
CAIRGGSEAFF
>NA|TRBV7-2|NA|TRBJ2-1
TGTGCCAGCAGCTTACAGGGGACCGATGAGCAGTTCTTC
CASSLQGTDEQFF
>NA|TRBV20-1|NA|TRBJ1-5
TGCAGTGCCCGGGCCCAACATCAGGTTTATAGCAATCAGCCCCAGCATTTT
CSARAQHQVYSNQPQHF